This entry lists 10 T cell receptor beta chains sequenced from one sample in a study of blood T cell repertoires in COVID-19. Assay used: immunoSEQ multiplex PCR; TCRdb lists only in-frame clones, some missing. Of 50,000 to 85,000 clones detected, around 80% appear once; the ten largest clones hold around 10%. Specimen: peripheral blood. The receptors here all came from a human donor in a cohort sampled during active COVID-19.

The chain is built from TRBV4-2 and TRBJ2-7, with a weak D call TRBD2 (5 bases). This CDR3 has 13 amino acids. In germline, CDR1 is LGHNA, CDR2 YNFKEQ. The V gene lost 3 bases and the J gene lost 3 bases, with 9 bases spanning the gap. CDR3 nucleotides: TGTGCCAGCAGCCATCCACGGGACTACGAGCAGTACTTC. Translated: CASSHPRDYEQYF.

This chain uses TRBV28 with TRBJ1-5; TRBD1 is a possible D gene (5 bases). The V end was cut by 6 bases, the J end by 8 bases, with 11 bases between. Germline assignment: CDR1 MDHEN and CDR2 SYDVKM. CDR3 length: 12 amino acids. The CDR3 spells CASSPGGEPQHF. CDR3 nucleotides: TGTGCCAGCAGCCCGGGAGGGGAGCCCCAGCATTTT.

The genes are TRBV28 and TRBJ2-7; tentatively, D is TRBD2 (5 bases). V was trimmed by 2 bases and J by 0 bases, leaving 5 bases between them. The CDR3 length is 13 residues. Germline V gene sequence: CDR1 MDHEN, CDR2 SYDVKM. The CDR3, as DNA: TGTGCCAGCAGTTTAGGACTCTCCTACGAGCAGTACTTC. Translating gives CASSLGLSYEQYF.

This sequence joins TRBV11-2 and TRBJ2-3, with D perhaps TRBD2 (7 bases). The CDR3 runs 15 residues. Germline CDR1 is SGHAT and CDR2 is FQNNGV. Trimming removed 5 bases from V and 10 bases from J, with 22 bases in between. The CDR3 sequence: CASSAAGGPGRAQYF. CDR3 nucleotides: TGTGCCAGCAGCGCCGCCGGGGGGCCGGGCCGAGCGCAGTATTTT. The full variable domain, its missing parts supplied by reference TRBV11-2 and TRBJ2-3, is EAGVAQSPRYKIIEKRQSVAFWCNPISGHATLYWYQQILGQGPKLLIQFQNNGVVDDSQLPKDRFSAERLKGVDSTLKIQPAKLEDSAVYLCASSAAGGPGRAQYFGPGTRLTVL.

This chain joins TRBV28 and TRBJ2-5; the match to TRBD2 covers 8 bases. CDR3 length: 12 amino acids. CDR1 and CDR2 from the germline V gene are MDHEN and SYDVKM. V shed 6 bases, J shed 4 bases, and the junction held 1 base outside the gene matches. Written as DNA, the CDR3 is TGTGCCAGCAGGACTAGCGTAGAGACCCAGTACTTC. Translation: CASRTSVETQYF.

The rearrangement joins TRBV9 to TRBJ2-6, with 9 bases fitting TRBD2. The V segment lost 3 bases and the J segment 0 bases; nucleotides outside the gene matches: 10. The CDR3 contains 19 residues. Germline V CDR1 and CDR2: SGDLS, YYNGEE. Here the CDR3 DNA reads TGTGCCAGCAGCGCAGGGGCTAGCGGGATAATCTCTGGGGCCAACGTCCTGACTTTC. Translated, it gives CASSAGASGIISGANVLTF. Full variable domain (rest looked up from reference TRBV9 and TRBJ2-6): DSGVTQTPKHLITATGQRVTLRCSPRSGDLSVYWYQQSLDQGLQFLIQYYNGEERAKGNILERFSAQQFPDLHSELNLSSLELGDSALYFCASSAGASGIISGANVLTFGAGSRLTVL.

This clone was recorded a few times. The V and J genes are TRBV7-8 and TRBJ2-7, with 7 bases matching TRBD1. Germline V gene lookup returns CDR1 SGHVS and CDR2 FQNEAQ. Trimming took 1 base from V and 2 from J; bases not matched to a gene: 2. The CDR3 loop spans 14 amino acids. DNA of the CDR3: TGTGCCAGCAGCTTAGTCACAGGGGCCTACGAGCAGTACTTC. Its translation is CASSLVTGAYEQYF.

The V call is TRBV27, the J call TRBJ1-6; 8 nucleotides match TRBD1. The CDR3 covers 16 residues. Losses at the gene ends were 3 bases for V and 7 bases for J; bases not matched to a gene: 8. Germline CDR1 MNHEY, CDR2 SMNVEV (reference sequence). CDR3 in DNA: TGTGCCAGCAGTTTCTTTTTGGGACAGGTGAATTCACCCCTCCACTTT. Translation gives CASSFFLGQVNSPLHF.

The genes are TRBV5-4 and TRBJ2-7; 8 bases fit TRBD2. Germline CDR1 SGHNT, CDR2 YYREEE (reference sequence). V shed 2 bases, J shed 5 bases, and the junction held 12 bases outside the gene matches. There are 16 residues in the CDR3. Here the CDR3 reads CASSFRTSGPADEQYF. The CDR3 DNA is TGTGCCAGCAGCTTCCGAACTAGCGGACCCGCGGACGAGCAGTACTTC.

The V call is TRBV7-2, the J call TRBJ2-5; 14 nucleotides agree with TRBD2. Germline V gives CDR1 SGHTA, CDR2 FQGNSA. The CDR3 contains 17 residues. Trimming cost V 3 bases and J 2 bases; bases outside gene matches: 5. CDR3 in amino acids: CASSFMGLAGEQETQYF. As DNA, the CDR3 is TGTGCCAGCAGCTTCATGGGACTAGCGGGAGAACAAGAGACCCAGTACTTC. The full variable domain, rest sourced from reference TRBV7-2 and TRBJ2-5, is GAGVSQSPSNKVTEKGKDVELRCDPISGHTALYWYRQSLGQGLEFLIYFQGNSAPDKSGLPSDRFSAERTGGSVSTLTIQRTQQEDSAVYLCASSFMGLAGEQETQYFGPGTRLLVL.